The 9 T cell receptor beta chains given below trace back to one sample, sequenced in a study of T cell repertoires in cytomegalovirus infection. TCRdb analysed the reads with MiXCR anew, one entry per CDR3 protein. The repertoire consists of about 320,000 distinct CDR3 sequences, with over 7.5% occurring once and the leading ten covering around 4%. Sequencing used PBMCs. The origin of the receptors is a human donor in good health (CMV status not recorded). Some clones in this sample may be carry-over from other donors' samples.

This clonotype was counted only a few times. The chain carries TRBV19 and TRBJ1-6, with D perhaps matching TRBD1 (6 bases). The CDR3 runs to 14 residues. V was pared by 5 bases and J by 7 bases, with 12 bases between. Germline CDR1 LNHDA, CDR2 SQIVND (reference sequence). The CDR3 protein is CASSQGTENSPLHF. The CDR3 DNA reads as TGTGCCAGTAGTCAGGGGACCGAGAATTCACCCCTCCACTTT.

This clonotype was observed at least ten times. The gene calls are TRBV6-5 and TRBJ2-2; tentative D call: TRBD1 (5 bases). Deletions cut 8 bases from V and 2 bases from J, with 12 bases between. This CDR3 region has 14 residues. Germline assignment: CDR1 MNHEY and CDR2 SVGAGI. CDR3 residues: CASRRQPNTGELFF. The CDR3 DNA is TGTGCCAGCCGGCGACAGCCAAACACCGGGGAGCTGTTTTTT.

This chain connects TRBV12-3 or TRBV12-4 to TRBJ1-1; possible D gene TRBD1, 6 bases. This CDR3 region has 17 residues. V was clipped by 5 bases and J by 5 bases, with 24 bases between them. CDR3 DNA: TGTGCCAGCAGTCCTTCCCCCCTTGGGGGGGCGTATACTGAAGCTTTCTTT. Encoded protein: CASSPSPLGGAYTEAFF.

In this sample, this clonotype turned up many times. The V gene is TRBV19, the J gene TRBJ1-4; D unresolved. The CDR3 spans 16 residues. The V and J ends lost 5 bases and 5 bases respectively, with 18 bases between them. From germline, CDR1 is LNHDA and CDR2 SQIVND (reference sequence). The CDR3 DNA is TGTGCCAGTAGTTTGGTGCCCCGAGGTTGGAATGAAAAACTGTTTTTT. Amino acids: CASSLVPRGWNEKLFF.

This clonotype was seen ten or more times. This chain joins TRBV6-1 and TRBJ1-6, with unresolved D. The V gene's germline CDR1 is MNHNS and CDR2 SASEGT. Trimming stripped 5 bases from V and 6 bases from J, with 8 bases between. The CDR3 is 13 residues long. CDR3 residues: CASSREVNSPLHF. DNA for the CDR3: TGTGCCAGCAGTCGAGAAGTTAATTCACCCCTCCACTTT.

This clonotype was counted between two and nine times. This chain joins TRBV7-2 and TRBJ1-1; a possible D gene is TRBD1 (5 bases). The CDR3 runs to 13 residues. Trimming stripped 2 bases from V and 9 bases from J, with 13 bases between. Germline loops: CDR1 SGHTA, CDR2 FQGNSA. Written as DNA, the CDR3 is TGTGCCAGCAGCTTAAAGAGGACACGCCAAGCTTTCTTT. This sequence encodes CASSLKRTRQAFF.

This clonotype was counted a few times. The rearrangement links TRBV5-1 to TRBJ2-5, with 12 bases that match TRBD2. Germline values: CDR1 SGHRS, CDR2 YFSETQ. V lost 2 bases and J lost 2; bases outside the gene matches: 4. The CDR3 covers 16 residues. The CDR3 nucleotides are TGCGCCAGCAGCTTTCAGACTAGCGGGGGACAAGAGACCCAGTACTTC. It specifies CASSFQTSGGQETQYF.

This clonotype has more than one count but fewer than ten. The V gene is TRBV4-3, the J gene TRBJ1-2; no clear D gene. Trimming left V 0 bases short and J 0 bases short, with 14 bases between. The CDR3 covers 17 residues. The germline gives CDR1 LGHNA, CDR2 YSLEER. Here the CDR3 reads CASSQDLRAEANYGYTF. CDR3 in DNA: TGCGCCAGCAGCCAAGATCTTCGGGCCGAAGCTAACTATGGCTACACCTTC.

This chain uses TRBV6-1 with TRBJ1-2; 8 nucleotides align to TRBD1. This CDR3 is 14 amino acids long. Germline assignment: CDR1 MNHNS and CDR2 SASEGT. J lost 7 bases, V lost 2 bases, and 6 bases had no gene match. Written as DNA, the CDR3 is TGTGCCAGCAGTGAAAATGGACAGGGTCTTGGCTACACCTTC. It specifies CASSENGQGLGYTF.